This TCR beta chain originates from a study of blood T cell repertoires in COVID-19. As for the study in general: Donors in the United States, Italy and Spain gave samples during acute or convalescent COVID-19. The cDNA or gDNA used as material had been derived from T cells, B-cell-depleted T cells, or PBMCs.

Clinical histories supplied by participants themselves formed the basis of cohort assignment. Only in-frame clones appear in the TCRdb table, and some are missing; sequencing was by immunoSEQ multiplex PCR. The sample has under 250,000 clones; roughly nine tenths are singletons. Germline assignment: CDR1 SNHLY and CDR2 FYNNEI. The CDR3 is 15 amino acids. V was pared by 6 bases and J by 6 bases, with 9 bases of the junction left unmatched. The V call is TRBV2, the J call TRBJ1-5, with 9 bases aligning to TRBD1. Sequenced input: PBMCs or T cells enriched from blood (not recorded which). The clonotype was recovered from a woman between 18 and 30 years old in a cohort exposed to, infected with or recovered from COVID-19 (not recorded which). The CDR3 is CASRGQGIVGQPQHF. The DNA of the CDR3 is TGTGCCAGCAGGGGACAGGGTATAGTCGGTCAGCCCCAGCATTTT. Based on the CDR3 plus reference TRBV2 and TRBJ1-5, the full variable domain is EPEVTQTPSHQVTQMGQEVILRCVPISNHLYFYWYRQILGQKVEFLVSFYNNEISEKSEIFDDQFSVERPDGSNFTLKIRSTKLEDSAMYFCASRGQGIVGQPQHFGDGTRLSIL.